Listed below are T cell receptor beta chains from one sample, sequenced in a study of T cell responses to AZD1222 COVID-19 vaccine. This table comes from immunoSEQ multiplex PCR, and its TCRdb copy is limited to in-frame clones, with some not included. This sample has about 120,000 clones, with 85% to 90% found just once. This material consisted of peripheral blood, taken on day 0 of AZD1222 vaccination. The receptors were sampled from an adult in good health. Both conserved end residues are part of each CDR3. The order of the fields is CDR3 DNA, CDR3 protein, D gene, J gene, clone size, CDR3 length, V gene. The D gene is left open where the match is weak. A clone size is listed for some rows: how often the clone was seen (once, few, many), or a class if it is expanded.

TGTGCCAGCAGCTTAGTGGTTGAAGATACGCAGTATTTT	CASSLVVEDTQYF	.	TRBJ2-3	.	13	TRBV11-2
TGTGCCAGCAGCTCTATGGTAGGATCCACCGGGGAGCTGTTTTTT	CASSSMVGSTGELFF	.	TRBJ2-2	few	15	TRBV7-2
TGTGCCAGTAGTATAGCAACCGGGCTCGGGGACCGGGCCCGCAGGGATACGCAGTATTTT	CASSIATGLGDRARRDTQYF	.	TRBJ2-3	.	20	TRBV19
TGTGCCAGCAGCTTGGACCAGACCGACCAGCCCCAGCATTTT	CASSLDQTDQPQHF	.	TRBJ1-5	.	14	TRBV5-4
TGCGCCAGCAGCTCCGGGGGAGGGGGCGAAAGCGGAGTCACCTACAATGAGCAGTTCTTC	CASSSGGGGESGVTYNEQFF	.	TRBJ2-1	.	20	TRBV5-1
TGTGCCAGCAGCCGACTAGCGGGATCCTACGAGCAGTACTTC	CASSRLAGSYEQYF	TRBD2	TRBJ2-7	.	14	TRBV6-2/TRBV6-3
TGTGCCAGCAGTACGGGACTAGCGGGAGAGACCCAGTACTTC	CASSTGLAGETQYF	TRBD2	TRBJ2-5	.	14	TRBV5-5
TGTGCCAGCAGGGATACAGGGGAAGAGACCCAGTACTTC	CASRDTGEETQYF	TRBD1	TRBJ2-5	once	13	TRBV2
TGTGCCATCAGTGAAATCGGGAGCTACAATGAGCAGTTCTTC	CAISEIGSYNEQFF	.	TRBJ2-1	once	14	TRBV10-3
TGTGCCAGCAGCCGTAGCGGTCCCCCCCAAGAGACCCAGTACTTC	CASSRSGPPQETQYF	.	TRBJ2-5	.	15	TRBV21-1